These T cell receptor beta chains were read from a single sample in a study of shared clonotypes between healthy human individuals. Repertoires were generated with immunoSEQ multiplex PCR, while TCRdb's copy carries only in-frame clones and drops some. The table records more than 1 million clones, around 78% of them present only once. Material for sequencing was memory CD4+ T cells from PBMCs. These receptors all stem from a man between 18 and 29 years old in good health. Some clones in this sample may be carry-over from other donors' samples. Both conserved end residues are part of each CDR3. The order of the fields is D gene, J gene, clone size, V gene, CDR3 protein, CDR3 DNA. The D gene is left open where the match is weak. Part of the rows lack a size; the others show once, few, many or a class for expanded clones.

TRBD2 | TRBJ2-1 | NA | TRBV27 | CASRMGLAGANEQFF | TGTGCCAGCAGGATGGGACTAGCGGGAGCCAATGAGCAGTTCTTC
NA | TRBJ2-3 | NA | TRBV19 | CASKDSSTDTQYF | TGTGCCAGTAAAGACAGTAGCACAGATACGCAGTATTTT
NA | TRBJ2-2 | NA | TRBV7-2 | CASSGRTASTGELFF | TGTGCCAGCAGCGGGAGGACAGCGTCAACCGGGGAGCTGTTTTTT
TRBD1 | TRBJ2-2 | NA | TRBV2 | CASSGDRGPGELFF | TGTGCCAGCAGTGGGGACAGGGGACCCGGGGAGCTGTTTTTT
NA | TRBJ2-7 | NA | TRBV5-1 | CASSLAGRQKSYEQYF | TGCGCCAGCAGCTTGGCTGGGCGGCAGAAATCCTACGAGCAGTACTTC
TRBD1 | TRBJ2-5 | NA | TRBV5-1 | CASSRDREETQYF | TGCGCCAGCAGCAGGGACAGGGAAGAGACCCAGTACTTC
NA | TRBJ1-1 | NA | TRBV28 | CASRGGTKNTEAFF | TGTGCCAGCAGGGGAGGGACAAAGAACACTGAAGCTTTCTTT
NA | TRBJ2-2 | once | TRBV28 | CASRPGTPNTGELFF | TGTGCCAGCAGACCCGGGACACCGAACACCGGGGAGCTGTTTTTT
TRBD2 | TRBJ2-5 | NA | TRBV5-4 | CASRRGGETQYF | TGTGCCAGCAGGCGGGGGGGTGAGACCCAGTACTTC
NA | TRBJ2-1 | NA | TRBV2 | CASSVGTYDNEQFF | TGTGCCAGCAGTGTTGGGACCTACGACAATGAGCAGTTCTTC
NA | TRBJ2-5 | NA | TRBV5-4 | CASSFPRETQYF | TGTGCCAGCAGCTTTCCGCGCGAGACCCAGTACTTC
TRBD1 | TRBJ1-2 | NA | TRBV30 | CAWGTGVAVYGYTF | TGTGCCTGGGGTACAGGGGTCGCGGTCTATGGCTACACCTTC
TRBD1 | TRBJ2-2 | NA | TRBV19 | CATGNRGTNTGELFF | TGTGCCACCGGAAACAGGGGAACGAACACCGGGGAGCTGTTTTTT
TRBD2 | TRBJ2-5 | NA | TRBV6-6 | CASSRGLGQETQYF | TGTGCCAGCAGTCGGGGACTAGGCCAAGAGACCCAGTACTTC
TRBD1 | TRBJ2-5 | NA | TRBV11-1 | CASSNRGQGETQYF | TGTGCCAGCAGTAACCGCGGACAGGGTGAGACCCAGTACTTC
NA | TRBJ2-1 | NA | TRBV5-4 | CASSLGGPAYNEQFF | TGTGCCAGCAGCTTGGGGGGCCCGGCTTACAATGAGCAGTTCTTC
NA | TRBJ2-5 | NA | TRBV10-3 | CAISESRRQQETQYF | TGTGCCATCAGTGAGTCGAGGAGGCAGCAAGAGACCCAGTACTTC
NA | TRBJ1-2 | NA | TRBV29-1 | CSVVSFPGAHKDNYGYTF | TGCAGCGTTGTCTCTTTTCCCGGAGCTCATAAAGATAACTATGGCTACACCTTC
NA | TRBJ2-3 | NA | TRBV5-1 | CASSLVAAVADTQYF | TGCGCCAGCAGCTTGGTGGCAGCTGTGGCAGATACGCAGTATTTT
NA | TRBJ1-2 | NA | TRBV20-1 | CSASSGPGYTF | TGCAGTGCTAGTTCTGGGCCTGGCTACACCTTC
TRBD1 | TRBJ2-2 | NA | TRBV9 | CASSETGAHNTGELFF | TGTGCCAGCAGCGAGACAGGGGCCCACAACACCGGGGAGCTGTTTTTT
NA | TRBJ2-1 | NA | TRBV6-5 | CASKTQAYNEQFF | TGTGCCAGCAAGACGCAAGCCTACAATGAGCAGTTCTTC
NA | TRBJ2-3 | NA | TRBV29-1 | CSVDRGTSSTDTQYF | TGCAGCGTTGACCGGGGGACGTCGAGCACAGATACGCAGTATTTT
TRBD1 | TRBJ1-5 | NA | TRBV5-8 | CASSFLGQVNQPQHF | TGTGCCAGCAGCTTCCTGGGACAGGTAAATCAGCCCCAGCATTTT
TRBD1 | TRBJ1-3 | NA | TRBV18 | CASSPRGGDSSGNTIYF | TGTGCCAGCTCACCAAGGGGAGGGGACAGCTCTGGAAACACCATATATTTT
TRBD2 | TRBJ2-1 | NA | TRBV7-3 | CASSPQPGGMKFF | TGTGCCAGCAGCCCCCAACCGGGGGGAATGAAGTTCTTC
TRBD2 | TRBJ2-1 | NA | TRBV28 | CASRGTSGTYNEQFF | TGTGCCAGCAGAGGGACTAGCGGGACTTACAATGAGCAGTTCTTC
TRBD1 | TRBJ1-2 | NA | TRBV5-6 | CASSFYLPGQGVGYTF | TGTGCCAGCAGCTTCTACCTACCCGGACAGGGGGTCGGCTACACCTTC
NA | TRBJ1-5 | few | TRBV27 | CASSLLGRNQPQHF | TGTGCCAGCAGTTTATTAGGACGAAATCAGCCCCAGCATTTT
TRBD1 | TRBJ2-7 | NA | TRBV5-4 | CASSAPGTDVYEQYF | TGTGCCAGCAGCGCCCCAGGGACAGACGTCTACGAGCAGTACTTC